The 19 T cell receptor beta chains presented below share a single source sample, sequenced in a study of T-cell memory formation after mild COVID-19 (dated by TCRdb to 2020 to 2023). To prepare the library, 5' RACE was applied. The sequencing machine was an Illumina NovaSeq 6000. The public sequencing data were trimmed at Q25 with fastp and processed into clonotypes with MiXCR by TCRdb, which kept only in-frame beta chains. Under each unique CDR3 protein, matching rows form one entry showing the most common genes and DNA. A total of roughly 300,000 distinct CDR3 sequences appear in this sample, approximately 7.6% of them only once. Jointly, the top ten make up roughly 22% of the sample. The sample consisted of PBMCs or a T cell subset sorted from them (not recorded which). The receptors here all came from a man between 18 and 35 years old who had mild COVID-19 (a few samples of this study predate the infection). The sample titles of this study are shuffled in the database, so cell type and time point are left out; the donor was told from shared clones.

The chain recombines TRBV12-3 or TRBV12-4 with TRBJ2-6, with a weak D call TRBD2 (5 bases). The length of the CDR3 is 16 residues. The V gene lost 7 bases and the J gene lost 4 bases, with 17 bases spanning the gap. The CDR3 loop is CASTPGWESGANVLTF. Written as DNA, the CDR3 is TGTGCCAGCACCCCTGGGTGGGAGTCCGGGGCCAACGTCCTGACTTTC.

The V and J genes are TRBV12-3 or TRBV12-4 and TRBJ2-4, with 9 bases lining up with TRBD2. The CDR3 runs 20 residues. J lost 0 bases, V lost 6 bases, and 18 bases had no gene match. The CDR3 here is CASRQLRVAAGGLAKNIQYF. CDR3 DNA sequence: TGTGCCAGCAGACAACTTAGGGTGGCAGCGGGAGGACTAGCCAAAAACATTCAGTACTTC.

This rearrangement joins TRBV24-1 to TRBJ2-3; unclear D gene. Trimming removed 2 bases from V and 4 bases from J, with 15 bases in between. The V gene's germline CDR1 is KGHDR and CDR2 SFDVKD. The CDR3 has 16 amino acids. The CDR3 loop is CATSDSSLPASDTQYF. DNA for the CDR3: TGTGCCACCAGTGATTCGAGTCTTCCAGCCTCAGATACGCAGTATTTT.

This chain links TRBV6-6 with TRBJ1-4; possible D gene TRBD1, 6 bases. This CDR3 spans 18 amino acids. Germline V CDR1 and CDR2: MNHNY, SVGAGI (reference sequence). The V and J ends lost 7 bases and 0 bases respectively, with 21 bases between them. The CDR3 bases are TGTGCCAGCACTCCGTGGGGGCACCTAGTTGCAACTAATGAAAAACTGTTTTTT. Translating gives CASTPWGHLVATNEKLFF.

This sequence joins TRBV6-5 and TRBJ2-2; D assignment may be TRBD1 or TRBD2 (5 bases each). The CDR3 contains 15 residues. V gave up 4 bases and J gave up 4 bases, with 13 bases separating them. CDR1 is MNHEY and CDR2 is SVGAGI in the germline V gene. DNA for the CDR3: TGTGCCAGCAGTTCCGGGGCCGTACGCACCGGGGAGCTGTTTTTT. Its protein is CASSSGAVRTGELFF.

This clonotype turned up a few times. The chain couples TRBV15 to TRBJ1-6; 7 bases line up with TRBD1. V was pared by 2 bases and J by 7 bases, with 8 bases of the junction left unmatched. Germline V gene lookup returns CDR1 LNHNV and CDR2 YYDKDF (reference sequence). CDR3 length equals 16 residues. The CDR3 loop reads CATSRKDRDRNSPLHF. CDR3 nucleotides: TGTGCCACCAGCAGAAAAGACCGGGACAGAAATTCACCCCTCCACTTT.

The J gene is TRBJ1-5, the V gene TRBV12-3 or TRBV12-4, with no clear D. The CDR3 covers 16 residues. V lost 6 bases and J lost 0, with 15 bases in between. CDR3 in DNA: TGTGCCAGCAGGTATTCGGCCGTATATAGCAATCAGCCCCAGCATTTT. Amino acid sequence: CASRYSAVYSNQPQHF.

This clonotype was counted only a few times. The rearrangement links TRBV5-1 to TRBJ1-1, with 8 bases aligning to TRBD1. Trimming at V came to 4 bases and at J to 4 bases, leaving 6 bases not matched to a gene. The CDR3 contains 14 residues. CDR1 and CDR2 (germline): SGHRS, YFSETQ. The CDR3 here is CASSAGQGVTEAFF. The CDR3, as DNA: TGCGCCAGCAGCGCCGGACAGGGCGTCACTGAAGCTTTCTTT.

This clonotype was seen a handful of times. V gene TRBV28 combines with J gene TRBJ2-7; D unclear. Germline CDR1 reads MDHEN; CDR2 reads SYDVKM. The V gene lost 5 bases and the J gene lost 4 bases, with 12 bases spanning the gap. The CDR3 is 13 residues long. CDR3 sequence: CASSPAGLYEQYV. Written as DNA, the CDR3 is TGTGCCAGCAGTCCCGCCGGGCTTTACGAGCAGTACGTC.

This chain links TRBV7-2 with TRBJ2-2, with 7 positions matching TRBD2. V lost 6 bases and J lost 5; bases outside the gene matches: 9. The V gene's germline CDR1 is SGHTA and CDR2 FQGNSA. This CDR3 spans 15 amino acids. In nucleotides, the CDR3 is TGTGCCAGCAGTCTGCAGGGAGCGGGGACCGGGGAGCTGTTTTTT. It yields the protein CASSLQGAGTGELFF. Looking up the rest from reference TRBV7-2 and TRBJ2-2 gives the full variable domain: GAGVSQSPSNKVTEKGKDVELRCDPISGHTALYWYRQSLGQGLEFLIYFQGNSAPDKSGLPSDRFSAERTGGSVSTLTIQRTQQEDSAVYLCASSLQGAGTGELFFGEGSRLTVL.

This clonotype was observed a single time. A much larger clone sits a single nucleotide away, making a read error possible. The V gene is TRBV20-1, the J gene TRBJ1-2; D is uncertain. V lost 5 bases and J lost 3, with 7 bases in between. Germline CDR1 DFQATT, CDR2 SNEGSKA (reference sequence). The CDR3 runs 11 residues. CDR3 protein: CSAPDYYGYTF. CDR3 bases: TGCAGTGCTCCAGATTACTATGGCTACACCTTC.

This rearrangement joins TRBV20-1 to TRBJ1-2; no reliable D call. This CDR3 is built from 11 residues. CDR1 is DFQATT and CDR2 is SNEGSKA in the germline V gene (reference sequence). Trimming took 7 bases from V and 4 from J, leaving 10 bases between them. The chain's CDR3 is CSVPQVYGYTF. CDR3 coding DNA: TGCAGTGTTCCGCAGGTCTATGGCTACACCTTC.

In this sample, this clonotype turned up a few times. V and J are TRBV7-2 and TRBJ2-3; TRBD2 matches at 10 bases. Losses at the gene ends were 6 bases for V and 4 bases for J; bases not matched to a gene: 10. This CDR3 has 16 amino acids. Germline V lookup: CDR1 SGHTA, CDR2 FQGNSA. CDR3 in DNA: TGTGCCAGCAGTCTTAGCGGGGGGTCGGCAGCAGATACGCAGTATTTT. It codes for CASSLSGGSAADTQYF.

The sample holds many counts of this clonotype. The rearrangement joins TRBV6-1 to TRBJ2-2; D possibly uses TRBD1 or TRBD2 (5 bases each). The germline V and J ends were trimmed by 2 bases and 5 bases, with 15 bases remaining between them. This CDR3 contains 16 residues. The V gene's germline CDR1 is MNHNS and CDR2 SASEGT. The CDR3, as DNA: TGTGCCAGCAGTGAACGGGGCGGCTTTTCGACCGGGGAGCTGTTTTTT. Translation gives CASSERGGFSTGELFF.

This CDR3 reads CSASGLGDTQYF. The CDR3 coding sequence is TGCAGTGCTAGCGGGTTGGGAGATACGCAGTATTTT. The V gene is TRBV20-1, the J gene TRBJ2-3, with D hard to call. Between the trimmed V and J ends, which lost 3 bases and 5 bases, there was a span of 9 bases. CDR1 is DFQATT, CDR2 SNEGSKA, per germline (reference sequence). This CDR3 spans 12 amino acids.

This clonotype was detected only a few times. The V and J genes are TRBV5-1 and TRBJ2-5; D is unclear. CDR3 size: 14 residues. Trimming shortened V by 6 bases and J by 4 bases, and 16 bases separated the two germline ends. Germline V gene data show CDR1 as SGHRS and CDR2 as YFSETQ. The CDR3 reads CASTSMGIRETQYF. The CDR3, as DNA: TGCGCCAGCACCTCCATGGGGATTAGAGAGACCCAGTACTTC.

This clonotype was recorded a few times. The V call is TRBV5-5, the J call TRBJ2-5; TRBD2 is a possible D gene (6 bases). The CDR3 covers 16 residues. V shed 2 bases and J shed 5 bases, with 19 bases lying between them. Per the germline V gene, CDR1 is SGHKS and CDR2 is YYEKEE (reference sequence). CDR3 amino acids: CASSLPGTAVVETQYF. CDR3 nucleotides: TGTGCCAGCAGCTTACCAGGGACTGCCGTGGTTGAGACCCAGTACTTC. The variable domain in full, with the rest retrieved from reference TRBV5-5 and TRBJ2-5, is DAGVTQSPTHLIKTRGQQVTLRCSPISGHKSVSWYQQVLGQGPQFIFQYYEKEERGRGNFPDRFSARQFPNYSSELNVNALLLGDSALYLCASSLPGTAVVETQYFGPGTRLLVL.

This clonotype showed up just a few times. The chain couples TRBV4-1 to TRBJ2-7, with 15 bases lining up with TRBD2. Unmatched junction bases numbered 1, after V lost 4 bases and J lost 0 bases. There are 16 residues in the CDR3. CDR1 is MGHRA and CDR2 is YSYEKL in the germline V gene. The CDR3 here is CASSRGLAGGSYEQYF. Written as DNA, the CDR3 is TGCGCCAGCAGCCGGGGACTAGCGGGGGGCTCCTACGAGCAGTACTTC.

A few counts support this clonotype. The rearrangement uses TRBV4-3 and TRBJ1-3; 10 nucleotides align to TRBD1. The germline V gene encodes CDR1 LGHNA and CDR2 YSLEER. The CDR3 loop spans 15 amino acids. The V segment lost 0 bases and the J segment 7 bases; nucleotides outside the gene matches: 3. The CDR3 nucleotides are TGCGCCAGCAGCCAAGACCCGACAGGGGGCAACACCATATATTTT. Protein: CASSQDPTGGNTIYF.